The 19 T cell receptor beta chains below come from one sample, sequenced in a study of blood T cell repertoires in COVID-19. This table comes from immunoSEQ multiplex PCR, and its TCRdb copy is limited to in-frame clones, with some not included. Among 200,000 to 250,000 clones listed, around three quarters were seen once. The sample taken for sequencing was peripheral blood. These receptors were obtained from a woman aged 70-85 years with acute or convalescent COVID-19.

The chain combines TRBV18 with TRBJ1-2, with 10 bases identical to TRBD1. The CDR3 is 15 residues long. CDR1 and CDR2 (germline): KGHSH, LQKENI. J was trimmed by 2 bases and V by 5 bases; bases with no gene match: 5. The CDR3 bases are TGTGCCAGCTCAGCCGGGACAGGGGTCAACTATGGCTACACCTTC. Amino acids: CASSAGTGVNYGYTF.

The V and J genes are TRBV24-1 and TRBJ2-1, with 8 bases identical to TRBD2. There are 22 residues in the CDR3. Germline V CDR1 and CDR2: KGHDR, SFDVKD. J lost 7 bases, V lost 1 base, and 26 bases had no gene match. The CDR3 region has the DNA TGTGCCACCAGTGATTTTCCGGGAAGGACAAGCGGGGGACGCTCACCGGGGAATGAGCAGTTCTTC. Translation: CATSDFPGRTSGGRSPGNEQFF.

The gene calls are TRBV10-2 and TRBJ2-1; perhaps TRBD2 as D (5 bases). The ends were cut back, 6 bases at V and 9 bases at J, with 15 bases in the middle. Germline V gene data show CDR1 as WSHSY and CDR2 as SAAADI. The CDR3 loop spans 13 amino acids. The CDR3 bases are TGCGCCAGCAGCCTGGACTTCAAATTTGAGCAGTTCTTC. Translated, it gives CASSLDFKFEQFF.

This clone occurred a few times. The genes are TRBV7-8 and TRBJ2-3, with D maybe TRBD1 (5 bases). CDR3 length: 15 residues. V was trimmed by 5 bases and J by 4 bases, leaving 16 bases between them. Per the germline V gene, CDR1 is SGHVS and CDR2 is FQNEAQ. The DNA of the CDR3 is TGTGCCAGCAGCCCCAGATTCCAGGGCTCAGATACGCAGTATTTT. It translates to CASSPRFQGSDTQYF.

The chain combines TRBV5-1 with TRBJ2-3, with TRBD2 matching 9 bases. The germline V gene encodes CDR1 SGHRS and CDR2 YFSETQ. The CDR3 is 16 residues long. Trimming removed 1 base from V and 1 base from J; junction bases left unmatched: 4. Written as DNA, the CDR3 is TGCGCCAGCAGCTTGAATATAGCGGGGGGCACAGATACGCAGTATTTT. Translating gives CASSLNIAGGTDTQYF.

V usage is TRBV7-2 and J usage is TRBJ2-7; 8 nucleotides match TRBD2. The CDR3 runs to 15 residues. The germline V gene has CDR1 SGHTA and CDR2 FQGNSA. The V gene end was trimmed by 4 bases and the J gene end by 5 bases; junction bases not matched to a gene: 10. The CDR3 here is CASSSGGLGANEQYF. The CDR3 DNA reads as TGTGCCAGCAGCTCGGGGGGGCTAGGCGCCAACGAGCAGTACTTC.

The rearrangement joins TRBV5-1 to TRBJ1-1, with 7 bases aligning to TRBD1. V dropped 2 bases and J dropped 0; count of bases not matched to a gene: 7. This CDR3 has 16 residues. Germline values: CDR1 SGHRS, CDR2 YFSETQ. CDR3 protein: CASSFQPGQMNTEAFF. Written as DNA, the CDR3 is TGCGCCAGCAGCTTCCAACCGGGACAGATGAACACTGAAGCTTTCTTT.

The chain employs TRBV9 and TRBJ2-1; tentative D call: TRBD1 (6 bases). Germline V CDR1 and CDR2: SGDLS, YYNGEE. The CDR3 runs 15 residues. The V gene lost 0 bases and the J gene lost 7 bases, with 14 bases spanning the gap. This chain's CDR3 is CASSVGQVAGNEQFF. As DNA, the CDR3 is TGTGCCAGCAGCGTAGGACAGGTAGCCGGGAATGAGCAGTTCTTC.

This clone was observed a single time. CDR3 amino acids: CASSPPTGGRDEQFF. For the CDR3, the DNA is TGTGCCAGCTCACCGCCCACAGGGGGAAGGGATGAGCAGTTCTTC. V usage is TRBV18 and J usage is TRBJ2-1, with 8 bases matching TRBD1. The germline gives CDR1 KGHSH, CDR2 LQKENI. This CDR3 spans 15 amino acids. The V gene end was trimmed by 3 bases and the J gene end by 8 bases; junction bases not matched to a gene: 9.

The V call is TRBV2, the J call TRBJ2-7; 8 nucleotides agree with TRBD1. Germline CDR1 reads SNHLY; CDR2 reads FYNNEI. The CDR3 runs 14 residues. Trimming cost V 6 bases and J 2 bases; bases outside gene matches: 6. The CDR3 reads CASRTTGQAYEQYF. In DNA form, the CDR3 reads TGTGCCAGCAGGACGACGGGACAGGCCTACGAGCAGTACTTC.

This clone came up a few times. The gene calls are TRBV9 and TRBJ2-3, with 11 bases identical to TRBD2. The CDR3 has 18 amino acids. In germline, CDR1 is SGDLS, CDR2 YYNGEE. V lost 0 bases to trimming and J lost 1 base; unmatched junction nucleotides: 7. The DNA for the CDR3 is TGTGCCAGCAGCGTAGCGACTAGCGGGGTTTTGGGCACAGATACGCAGTATTTT. Translation gives CASSVATSGVLGTDTQYF.

The V gene is TRBV10-3, the J gene TRBJ2-7; 7 bases line up with TRBD1. The CDR3 runs 16 residues. CDR1 is ENHRY and CDR2 is SYGVKD in the germline V gene. V was clipped by 6 bases and J by 0 bases; unmatched bases: 11. In nucleotides, the CDR3 is TGTGCCATCAGCCCGAACCCGGGACAGCCCTCCTACGAGCAGTACTTC. It yields the protein CAISPNPGQPSYEQYF.

This chain's CDR3 is CASNVGTGGSQPQHF. The CDR3 DNA reads as TGTGCCAGCAATGTCGGGACAGGGGGGAGTCAGCCCCAGCATTTT. The V gene is TRBV6-5, the J gene TRBJ1-5, with 11 bases that match TRBD1. Germline V gene lookup returns CDR1 MNHEY and CDR2 SVGAGI. CDR3 length: 15 residues. V was pared by 7 bases and J by 6 bases, with 8 bases of the junction left unmatched.

The V call is TRBV12-5, the J call TRBJ2-1; TRBD2 might be the D (6 bases). The germline gives CDR1 LGHNT, CDR2 FRNRAP. V was shortened by 1 base and J by 2 bases, with 6 bases between the two germline ends. The CDR3 runs to 14 residues. DNA of the CDR3: TGTGCTAGTGGTTTGGGGACTACCTACAATGAGCAGTTCTTC. Its translation is CASGLGTTYNEQFF.

The chain joins TRBV12-3 or TRBV12-4 to TRBJ1-3; TRBD1 is a possible D gene (6 bases). V shed 6 bases and J shed 4 bases, with 10 bases lying between them. The CDR3 contains 13 residues. This CDR3 is CASSQGRGNTIYF. The CDR3 DNA follows: TGTGCCAGCAGCCAGGGGAGAGGAAACACCATATATTTT.

V gene TRBV18 combines with J gene TRBJ2-2; 10 positions agree with TRBD1. V dropped 2 bases and J dropped 6; count of bases not matched to a gene: 9. Germline V gene data show CDR1 as KGHSH and CDR2 as LQKENI. The CDR3 totals 17 residues. This chain's CDR3 is CASSPWRGQGGAGELFF. CDR3 nucleotides: TGTGCCAGCTCACCATGGCGTGGACAGGGGGGCGCCGGGGAGCTGTTTTTT.

The J gene is TRBJ1-2, the V gene TRBV25-1, with 7 bases aligning to TRBD1. The CDR3 runs to 14 residues. V was pared by 2 bases and J by 4 bases, with 4 bases of the junction left unmatched. CDR1 and CDR2 (germline): MGHDK, SYGVNS. The CDR3 DNA follows: TGTGCCAGCAGTGAAACCGGGACAGCCTATGGCTACACCTTC. Its translation: CASSETGTAYGYTF.

CDR3: CASSQDLGGGTSTDTQYF. CDR3 coding DNA: TGTGCCAGCAGCCAAGATCTAGGGGGGGGGACGAGCACAGATACGCAGTATTTT. The chain combines TRBV3-1 (or the pseudogene TRBV3-2) with TRBJ2-3; tentative D call: TRBD2 (7 bases). This CDR3 is built from 18 residues. The V gene's germline CDR1 is LGHDT and CDR2 YNNKEL (reference sequence). V was trimmed by 0 bases and J by 0 bases, leaving 16 bases between them.

The chain has TRBV30 and TRBJ1-1, with a possible D match to TRBD1 (5 bases). CDR1 is GTSNPN and CDR2 is SVGIG in the germline V gene (reference sequence). This CDR3 comprises 14 residues. The ends were cut back, 5 bases at V and 6 bases at J, with 19 bases in the middle. As DNA, the CDR3 is TGTGCCTGGGGGAGACGAGGGACTCCGGCTGAAGCTTTCTTT. This codes for CAWGRRGTPAEAFF.